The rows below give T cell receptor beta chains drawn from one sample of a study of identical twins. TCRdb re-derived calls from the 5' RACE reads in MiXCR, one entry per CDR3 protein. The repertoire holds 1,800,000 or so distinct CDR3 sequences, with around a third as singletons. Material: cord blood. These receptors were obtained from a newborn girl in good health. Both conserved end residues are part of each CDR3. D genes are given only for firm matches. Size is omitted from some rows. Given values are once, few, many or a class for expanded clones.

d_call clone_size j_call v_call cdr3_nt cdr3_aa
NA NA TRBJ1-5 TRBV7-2 TGTGCCAGCAGCTTGGGGCATTCGGGACTCCAGCATTTT CASSLGHSGLQHF
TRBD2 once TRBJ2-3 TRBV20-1 TGCAGTGCTGAAACGCCGGGCCTAGCGGGGACCACAGATACGCAGTATTTT CSAETPGLAGTTDTQYF
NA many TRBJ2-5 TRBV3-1 TGTGCCAGCAGCCCGGGACTTCTTCAAGAGACCCAGTACTTC CASSPGLLQETQYF
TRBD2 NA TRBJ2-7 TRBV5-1 TGCGCCAGCAGCTTTACCGGGGAGGGGTACAATGAGCAGTACTTC CASSFTGEGYNEQYF
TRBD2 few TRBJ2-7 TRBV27 TGTGCCAGCAGTGTGCAACCGGGACTAGCCCACGAGCAGTACTTC CASSVQPGLAHEQYF
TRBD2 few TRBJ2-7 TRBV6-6 TGTGCCAGCAGAACGACTAGCGGGGGACACTACGAGCAGTACTTC CASRTTSGGHYEQYF
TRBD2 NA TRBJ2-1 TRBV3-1 TGTGCCAGCAGCCAAGAGTCTAGCGGGGGGGATTACAATGAGCAGTTCTTC CASSQESSGGDYNEQFF
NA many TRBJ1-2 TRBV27 TGTGCCAGCAGTTTCAATCAGGCAGGGGACAACTATGGCTACACCTTC CASSFNQAGDNYGYTF
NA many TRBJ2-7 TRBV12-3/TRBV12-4 TGTGCCAGCAGTTTTTTCTACGAGCAGTACTTC CASSFFYEQYF
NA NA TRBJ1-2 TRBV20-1 TGCAGTGCTAGACGACAGAGACCCTATGGCTACACCTTC CSARRQRPYGYTF
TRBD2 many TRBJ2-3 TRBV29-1 TGCAGCGTTACCCGACTAGCGGGAGGGACTAGCACAGATACGCAGTATTTT CSVTRLAGGTSTDTQYF
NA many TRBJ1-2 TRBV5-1 TGCGCCAGCAGCTACGCGACTTATGGCTACACCTTC CASSYATYGYTF
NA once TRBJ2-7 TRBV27 TGTGCCAGCAGTTTATCCGTCGGCGTTAGCTCCTACGAGCAGTACTTC CASSLSVGVSSYEQYF
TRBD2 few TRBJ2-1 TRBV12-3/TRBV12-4 TGTGCCAGCAGTCCGTCGACTAGCGGCTCCTACAATGAGCAGTTCTTC CASSPSTSGSYNEQFF
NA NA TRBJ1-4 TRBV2 TGTGCCAGCAGTGAAGGGGGGGCGGTTGAAAAACTGTTTTTT CASSEGGAVEKLFF
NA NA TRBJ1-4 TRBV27 TGTGCCAGCAGTTTATCGGCCCAGGGTGATGAAAAACTGTTTTTT CASSLSAQGDEKLFF
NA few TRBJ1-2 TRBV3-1 TGTGCCAGCAGCCCCATCGTACAGGGTAACTATGGCTACACCTTC CASSPIVQGNYGYTF
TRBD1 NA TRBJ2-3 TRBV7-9 TGTGCCAGCAGCTCCCCCTACCGGACAGGGACCAGCACAGATACGCAGTATTTT CASSSPYRTGTSTDTQYF
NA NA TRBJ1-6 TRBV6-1 TGTGCCAGCAGTGAAGCCAGACGTTCCCTGTATAATTCACCCCTCCACTTT CASSEARRSLYNSPLHF
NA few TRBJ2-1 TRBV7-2 TGTGCCAGCAGCCCCTTTGGCGGCAGCTACAATGAGCAGTTCTTC CASSPFGGSYNEQFF
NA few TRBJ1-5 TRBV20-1 TGCAGTGCTAGATGGCCAGGGGCTTTTAGCAATCAGCCCCAGCATTTT CSARWPGAFSNQPQHF
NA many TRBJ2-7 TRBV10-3 TGTGCCATCAGTGACGGGCGGGAACTCTACGAGCAGTACTTC CAISDGRELYEQYF
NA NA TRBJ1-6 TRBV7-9 TGTGCCAGCAGCTTAGTCAGGGAAAATTCACCCCTCCACTTT CASSLVRENSPLHF
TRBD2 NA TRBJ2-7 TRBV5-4 TGTGCCAGCAGACTAGCGGGAGACAATGAGCAGTACTTC CASRLAGDNEQYF
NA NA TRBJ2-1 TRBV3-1 TGTGCCAGCAGCCAAGATCCGCGGTACTACGAGCAGTTCTTC CASSQDPRYYEQFF
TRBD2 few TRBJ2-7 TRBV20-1 TGCAGTGCTAGAGATTTAGCGGGGGCTAGCGGTTACGAGCAGTACTTC CSARDLAGASGYEQYF
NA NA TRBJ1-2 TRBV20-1 TGCAGTGCTAGAGGAATGACAGGCTATGGCTACATCTTC CSARGMTGYGYIF
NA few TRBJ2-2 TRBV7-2 TGTGCCAGCAGCTTAGCTGGGACTCACACCGGGGAGCTGTTTTTT CASSLAGTHTGELFF
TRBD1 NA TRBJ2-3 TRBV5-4 TGTGCCAGCAGCTTGTACTTGGGGACAGGGGCCCCAGATACGCAGTATTTT CASSLYLGTGAPDTQYF
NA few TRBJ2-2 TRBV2 TGTGCCAGCAGTGAAGGCAGGTTTAACACCGGGGAGCTGTTTTTT CASSEGRFNTGELFF
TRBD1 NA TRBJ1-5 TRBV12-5 TGTGCTAGTGGTTTGGGACAGGGGGCGAGTCAGCCCCAGCATTTT CASGLGQGASQPQHF
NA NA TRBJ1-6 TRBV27 TGTGCCAGCAGTTCCCAAGTTGCCCCCTATAATTCACCCCTCCACTTT CASSSQVAPYNSPLHF
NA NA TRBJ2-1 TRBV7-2 TGTGCCAGCAGCTTTCCCCAAACTTATTTTAACAATGAGCAGTTCTTC CASSFPQTYFNNEQFF
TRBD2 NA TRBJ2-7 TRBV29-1 TGCAGCGCTGGACTAGCGGGAGTAAACGAGCAGTACTTC CSAGLAGVNEQYF
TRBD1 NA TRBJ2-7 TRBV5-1 TGCGCCAGCAGCTGGACAGGGTCAGCCTACGAGCAGTACTTC CASSWTGSAYEQYF
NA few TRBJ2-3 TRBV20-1 TGCAGTGCCCTGGGTGGGTCGGCCACCTCTAGCACAGATACGCAGTATTTT CSALGGSATSSTDTQYF
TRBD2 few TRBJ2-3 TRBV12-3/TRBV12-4 TGTGCCAGCAGACCCTCGCTTGCGGGGGATACAGATACGCAGTATTTT CASRPSLAGDTDTQYF
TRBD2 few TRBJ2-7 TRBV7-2 TGTGCCAGCAGCTTAGTAATTGGACTAGCGGGGGACCCGGATGAGCAGTACTTC CASSLVIGLAGDPDEQYF
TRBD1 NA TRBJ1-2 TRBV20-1 TGCAGTGCTAGAACTACAGGGGGAAACTATGGCTACACCTTC CSARTTGGNYGYTF
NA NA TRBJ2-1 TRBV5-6 TGTGCCAGCAGCCCAACTTGGCCTAGCGCTAACAGTGAGCAGTTCTTC CASSPTWPSANSEQFF
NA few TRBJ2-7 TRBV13 TGTGCCAGCAGCGAGCCTGGAAACTACGAGCAGTACTTC CASSEPGNYEQYF
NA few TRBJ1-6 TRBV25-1 TGTGCCAGCAGTGACCAGGGAAGTTCACCCCTCCACTTT CASSDQGSSPLHF